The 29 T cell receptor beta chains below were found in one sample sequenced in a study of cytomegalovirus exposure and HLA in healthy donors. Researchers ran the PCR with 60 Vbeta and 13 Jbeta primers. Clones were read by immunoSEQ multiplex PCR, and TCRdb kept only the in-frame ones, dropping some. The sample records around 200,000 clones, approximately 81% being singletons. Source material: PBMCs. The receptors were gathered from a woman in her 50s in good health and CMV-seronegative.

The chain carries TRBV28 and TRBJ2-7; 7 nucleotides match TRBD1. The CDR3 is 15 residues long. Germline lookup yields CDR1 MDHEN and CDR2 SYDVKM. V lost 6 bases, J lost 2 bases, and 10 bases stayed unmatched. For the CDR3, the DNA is TGTGCCAGCAGGCCAACGGGACAGCTTGCCTACGAGCAGTACTTC. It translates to CASRPTGQLAYEQYF.

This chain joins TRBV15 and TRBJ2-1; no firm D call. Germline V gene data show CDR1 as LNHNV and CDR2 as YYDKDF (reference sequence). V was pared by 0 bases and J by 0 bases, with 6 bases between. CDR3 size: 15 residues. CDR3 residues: CATSRDVSSYNEQFF. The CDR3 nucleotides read TGTGCCACCAGCAGAGATGTTAGCTCCTACAATGAGCAGTTCTTC. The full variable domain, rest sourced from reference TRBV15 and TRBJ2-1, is DAMVIQNPRYQVTQFGKPVTLSCSQTLNHNVMYWYQQKSSQAPKLLFHYYDKDFNNEADTPDNFQSRRPNTSFCFLDIRSPGLGDTAMYLCATSRDVSSYNEQFFGPGTRLTVL.

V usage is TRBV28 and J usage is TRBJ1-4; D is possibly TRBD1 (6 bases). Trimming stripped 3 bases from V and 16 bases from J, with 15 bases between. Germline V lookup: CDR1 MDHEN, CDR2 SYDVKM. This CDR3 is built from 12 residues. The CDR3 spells CASSLGPTGQFF. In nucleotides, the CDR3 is TGTGCCAGCAGTTTGGGCCCGACGGGACAGTTTTTT.

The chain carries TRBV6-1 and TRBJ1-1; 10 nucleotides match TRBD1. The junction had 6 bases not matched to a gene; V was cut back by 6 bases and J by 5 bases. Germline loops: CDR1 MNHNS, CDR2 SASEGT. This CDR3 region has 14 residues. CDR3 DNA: TGTGCCAGCAGCGTTGGACAGGGGGGAACTGAAGCTTTCTTT. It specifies CASSVGQGGTEAFF.

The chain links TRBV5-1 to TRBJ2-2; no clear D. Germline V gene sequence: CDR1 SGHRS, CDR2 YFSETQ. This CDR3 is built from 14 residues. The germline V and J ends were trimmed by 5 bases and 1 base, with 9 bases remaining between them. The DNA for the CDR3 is TGCGCCAGCAGTAGAGATCAGAACACCGGGGAGCTGTTTTTT. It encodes CASSRDQNTGELFF.

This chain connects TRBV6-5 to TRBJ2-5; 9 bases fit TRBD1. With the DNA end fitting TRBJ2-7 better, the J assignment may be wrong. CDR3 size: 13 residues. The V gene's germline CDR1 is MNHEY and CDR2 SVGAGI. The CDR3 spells CASSRQGVYEQYF. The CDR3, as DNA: TGTGCCAGCAGTAGACAGGGGGTATACGAGCAGTACTTC.

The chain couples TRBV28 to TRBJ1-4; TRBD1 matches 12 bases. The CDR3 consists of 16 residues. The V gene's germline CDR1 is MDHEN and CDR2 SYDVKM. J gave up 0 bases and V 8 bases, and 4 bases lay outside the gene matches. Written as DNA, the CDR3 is TGTGCCAGCCGCGGGACAGGGGGCTCAACTAATGAAAAACTGTTTTTT. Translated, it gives CASRGTGGSTNEKLFF.

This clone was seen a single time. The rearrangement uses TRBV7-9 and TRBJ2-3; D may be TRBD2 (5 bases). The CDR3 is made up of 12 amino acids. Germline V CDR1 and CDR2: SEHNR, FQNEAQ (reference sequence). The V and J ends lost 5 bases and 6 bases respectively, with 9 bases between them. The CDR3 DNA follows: TGTGCCAGCAGCGTCCGAGGGGATACGCAGTATTTT. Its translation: CASSVRGDTQYF.

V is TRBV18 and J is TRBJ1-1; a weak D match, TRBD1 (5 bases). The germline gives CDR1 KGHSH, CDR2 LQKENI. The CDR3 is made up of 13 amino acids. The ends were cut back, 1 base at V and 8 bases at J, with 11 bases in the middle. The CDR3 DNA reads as TGTGCCAGCTCACCACAGGGGCGATCGGAAGCTTTCTTT. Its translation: CASSPQGRSEAFF.

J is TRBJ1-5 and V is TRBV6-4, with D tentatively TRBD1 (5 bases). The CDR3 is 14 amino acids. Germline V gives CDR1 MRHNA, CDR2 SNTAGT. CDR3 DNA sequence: TGTGTCACAGCGGGGGAAAATAGCAATCAGCCCCAGCATTTT. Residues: CVTAGENSNQPQHF.

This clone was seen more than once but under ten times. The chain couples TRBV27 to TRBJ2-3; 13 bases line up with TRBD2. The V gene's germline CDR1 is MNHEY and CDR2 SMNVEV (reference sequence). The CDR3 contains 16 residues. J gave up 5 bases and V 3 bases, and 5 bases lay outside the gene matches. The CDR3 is CASSFLTSGGKDTQYF. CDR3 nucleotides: TGTGCCAGCAGTTTTCTGACTAGCGGGGGGAAAGATACGCAGTATTTT.

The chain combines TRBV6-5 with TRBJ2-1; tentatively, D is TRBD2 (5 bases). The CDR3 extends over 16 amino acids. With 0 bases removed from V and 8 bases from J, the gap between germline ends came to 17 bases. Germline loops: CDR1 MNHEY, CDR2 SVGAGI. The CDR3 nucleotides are TGTGCCAGCAGTTACTCGAGGACTCATAGTTCGGATGAGCAGTTCTTC. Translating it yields CASSYSRTHSSDEQFF.

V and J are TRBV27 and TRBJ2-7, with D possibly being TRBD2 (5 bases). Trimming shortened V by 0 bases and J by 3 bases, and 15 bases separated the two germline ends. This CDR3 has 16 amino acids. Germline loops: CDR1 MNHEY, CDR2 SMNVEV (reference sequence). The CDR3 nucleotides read TGTGCCAGCAGTTTATCGATTCCGGGGTCGGGCTACGAGCAGTACTTC. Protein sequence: CASSLSIPGSGYEQYF.

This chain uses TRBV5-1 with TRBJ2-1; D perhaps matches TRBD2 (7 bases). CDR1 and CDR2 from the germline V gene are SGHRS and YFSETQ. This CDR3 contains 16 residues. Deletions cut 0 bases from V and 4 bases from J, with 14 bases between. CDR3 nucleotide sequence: TGCGCCAGCAGCTTGGATGGGAGGGGGGGTTACAATGAGCAGTTCTTC. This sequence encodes CASSLDGRGGYNEQFF.

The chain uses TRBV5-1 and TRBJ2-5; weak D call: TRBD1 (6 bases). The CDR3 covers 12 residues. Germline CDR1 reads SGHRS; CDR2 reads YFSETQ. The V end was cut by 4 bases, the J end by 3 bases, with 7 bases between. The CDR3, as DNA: TGCGCCAGCAGCCGGGACAAAGAGACCCAGTACTTC. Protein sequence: CASSRDKETQYF.

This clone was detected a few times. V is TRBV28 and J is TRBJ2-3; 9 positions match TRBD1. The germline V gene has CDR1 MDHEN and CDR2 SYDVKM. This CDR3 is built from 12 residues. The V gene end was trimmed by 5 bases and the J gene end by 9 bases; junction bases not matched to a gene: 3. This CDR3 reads CASSATGGTQYF. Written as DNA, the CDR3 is TGTGCCAGCAGTGCGACAGGGGGAACGCAGTATTTT.

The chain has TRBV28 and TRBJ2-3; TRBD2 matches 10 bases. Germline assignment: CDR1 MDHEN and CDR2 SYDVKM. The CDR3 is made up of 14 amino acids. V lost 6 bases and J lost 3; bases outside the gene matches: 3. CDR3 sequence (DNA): TGTGCCAGCAGGCTAGCGGGAGTAACAGATACGCAGTATTTT. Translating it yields CASRLAGVTDTQYF.

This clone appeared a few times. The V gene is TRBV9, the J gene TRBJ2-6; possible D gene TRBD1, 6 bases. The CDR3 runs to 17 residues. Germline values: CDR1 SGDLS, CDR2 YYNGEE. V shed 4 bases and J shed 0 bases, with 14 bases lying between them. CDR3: CASSSSGTHSGANVLTF. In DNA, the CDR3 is TGTGCCAGCAGCTCCTCCGGGACACACTCTGGGGCCAACGTCCTGACTTTC.

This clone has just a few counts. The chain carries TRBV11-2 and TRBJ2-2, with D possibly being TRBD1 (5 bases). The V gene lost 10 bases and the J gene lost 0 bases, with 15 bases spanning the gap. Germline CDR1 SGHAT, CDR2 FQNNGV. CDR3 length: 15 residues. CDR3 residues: CATQAGYPNTGELFF. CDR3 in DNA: TGTGCCACCCAGGCAGGGTACCCGAACACCGGGGAGCTGTTTTTT. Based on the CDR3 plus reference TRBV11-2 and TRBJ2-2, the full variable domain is EAGVAQSPRYKIIEKRQSVAFWCNPISGHATLYWYQQILGQGPKLLIQFQNNGVVDDSQLPKDRFSAERLKGVDSTLKIQPAKLEDSAVYLCATQAGYPNTGELFFGEGSRLTVL.

CDR3 nucleotides: TGTGCCAGCTCACCAGAGACAGGCTATGGCTACACCTTC. The encoded protein is CASSPETGYGYTF. The V and J genes are TRBV18 and TRBJ1-2; the D gene is possibly TRBD1 (6 bases). The V gene's germline CDR1 is KGHSH and CDR2 LQKENI. The CDR3 sequence is 13 residues long. V was trimmed by 2 bases and J by 4 bases, leaving 8 bases between them.

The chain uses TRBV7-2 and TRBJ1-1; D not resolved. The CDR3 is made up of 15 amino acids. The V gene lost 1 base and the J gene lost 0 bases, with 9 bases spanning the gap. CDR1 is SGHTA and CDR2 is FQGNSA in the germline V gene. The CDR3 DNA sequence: TGTGCCAGCAGCTTAGAACAGATTATGAACACTGAAGCTTTCTTT. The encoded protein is CASSLEQIMNTEAFF. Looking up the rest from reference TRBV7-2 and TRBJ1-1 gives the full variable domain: GAGVSQSPSNKVTEKGKDVELRCDPISGHTALYWYRQSLGQGLEFLIYFQGNSAPDKSGLPSDRFSAERTGGSVSTLTIQRTQQEDSAVYLCASSLEQIMNTEAFFGQGTRLTVV.

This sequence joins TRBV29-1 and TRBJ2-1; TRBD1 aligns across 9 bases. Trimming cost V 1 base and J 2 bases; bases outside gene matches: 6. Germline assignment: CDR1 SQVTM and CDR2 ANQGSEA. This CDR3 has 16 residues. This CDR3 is CSVEGGTGITYNEQFF. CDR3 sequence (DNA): TGCAGCGTTGAAGGCGGGACAGGGATCACCTACAATGAGCAGTTCTTC.

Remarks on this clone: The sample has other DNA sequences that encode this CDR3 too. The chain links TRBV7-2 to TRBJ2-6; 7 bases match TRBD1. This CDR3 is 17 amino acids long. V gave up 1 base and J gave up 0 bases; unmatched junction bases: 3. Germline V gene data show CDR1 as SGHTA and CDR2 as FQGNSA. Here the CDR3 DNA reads TGTGCCAGCAGCTTAGGGACAGGATTCTCTGGGGCCAACGTCCTGACTTTC. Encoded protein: CASSLGTGFSGANVLTF.

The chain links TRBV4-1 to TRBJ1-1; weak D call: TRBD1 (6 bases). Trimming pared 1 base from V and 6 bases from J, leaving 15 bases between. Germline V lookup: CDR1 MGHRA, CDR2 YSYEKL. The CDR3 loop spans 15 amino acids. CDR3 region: CASSQVGRGDAEAFF. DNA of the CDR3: TGCGCCAGCAGCCAAGTTGGCAGGGGAGACGCTGAAGCTTTCTTT.

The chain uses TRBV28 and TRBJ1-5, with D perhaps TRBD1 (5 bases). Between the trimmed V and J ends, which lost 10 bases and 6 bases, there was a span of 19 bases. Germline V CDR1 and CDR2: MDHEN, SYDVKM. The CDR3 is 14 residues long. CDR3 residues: CAIQTGGGGQPQHF. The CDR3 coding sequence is TGTGCCATCCAGACGGGGGGTGGGGGTCAGCCCCAGCATTTT.

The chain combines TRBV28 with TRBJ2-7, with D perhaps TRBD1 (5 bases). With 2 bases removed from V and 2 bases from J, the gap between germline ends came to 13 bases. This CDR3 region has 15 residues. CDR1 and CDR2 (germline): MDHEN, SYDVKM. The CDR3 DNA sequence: TGTGCCAGCAGTTTAGGGTACAGGCCGACCTACGAGCAGTACTTC. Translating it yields CASSLGYRPTYEQYF. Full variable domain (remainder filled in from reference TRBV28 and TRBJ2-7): DVKVTQSSRYLVKRTGEKVFLECVQDMDHENMFWYRQDPGLGLRLIYFSYDVKMKEKGDIPEGYSVSREKKERFSLILESASTNQTSMYLCASSLGYRPTYEQYFGPGTRLTVT.

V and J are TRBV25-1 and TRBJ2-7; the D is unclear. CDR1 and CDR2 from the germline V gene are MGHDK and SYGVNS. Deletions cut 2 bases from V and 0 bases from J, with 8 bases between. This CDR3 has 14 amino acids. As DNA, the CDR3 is TGTGCCAGCAGTGAAATCGGTTTCTCCTACGAGCAGTACTTC. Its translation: CASSEIGFSYEQYF.

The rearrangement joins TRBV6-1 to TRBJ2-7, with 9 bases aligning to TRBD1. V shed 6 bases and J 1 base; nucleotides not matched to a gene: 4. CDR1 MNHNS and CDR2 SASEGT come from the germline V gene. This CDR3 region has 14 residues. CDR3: CASRKGQGSYEQYF. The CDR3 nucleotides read TGTGCCAGCAGAAAGGGACAGGGTTCCTACGAGCAGTACTTC.

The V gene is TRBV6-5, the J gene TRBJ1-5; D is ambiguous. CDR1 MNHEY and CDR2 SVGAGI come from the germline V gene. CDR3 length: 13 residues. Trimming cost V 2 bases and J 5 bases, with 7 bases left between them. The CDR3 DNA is TGTGCCAGCAGTTACGACGGGTATCAGCCCCAGCATTTT. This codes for CASSYDGYQPQHF.